This T cell receptor beta chain was sequenced in a study of identical twins. Overall study results and limits: Shared out-of-frame alpha sequences (those common to twins) showed excess low generation probability. Part of the zero-insertion signal could reflect confounding by invariant MAIT and iNKT cells.

This CDR3 region has 14 residues. Trimming took 8 bases from V and 0 from J; bases not matched to a gene: 1. This clonotype has more than one count but fewer than ten. Antigen: not known. After template switching added a universal primer site, the resulting cDNA carried unique molecular identifiers. One entry per CDR3 protein, called by TCRdb with MiXCR from the 5' RACE reads. The sample has about 490,000 distinct CDR3 sequences, over 12% seen once. The same specimen was also included in a second study, on yellow fever vaccine responses in identical twins.

Sequenced sample: CD4+ T cells sorted from blood. The rearrangement links TRBV12-3 or TRBV12-4 to TRBJ2-3, with 11 bases lining up with TRBD2. The sequence was obtained from a woman under 30 in good health. CDR3 region: CASGTSGSTDTQYF. In DNA form, the CDR3 reads TGTGCCAGCGGGACTAGCGGTAGCACAGATACGCAGTATTTT.